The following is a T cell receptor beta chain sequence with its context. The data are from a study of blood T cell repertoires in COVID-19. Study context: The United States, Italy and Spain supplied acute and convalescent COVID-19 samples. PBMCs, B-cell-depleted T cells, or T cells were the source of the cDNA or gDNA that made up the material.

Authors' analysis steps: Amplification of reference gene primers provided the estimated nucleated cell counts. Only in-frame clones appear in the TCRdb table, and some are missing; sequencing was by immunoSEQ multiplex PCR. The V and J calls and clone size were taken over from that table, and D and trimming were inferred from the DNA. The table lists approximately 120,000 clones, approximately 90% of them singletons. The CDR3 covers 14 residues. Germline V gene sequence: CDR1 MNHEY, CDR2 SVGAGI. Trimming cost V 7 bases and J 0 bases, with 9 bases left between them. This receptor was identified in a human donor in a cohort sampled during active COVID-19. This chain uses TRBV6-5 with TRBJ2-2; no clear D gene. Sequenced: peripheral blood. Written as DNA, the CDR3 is TGTGCCAGCACCACCAGCGCGAACACCGGGGAGCTGTTTTTT. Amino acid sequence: CASTTSANTGELFF.